Following are 9 T cell receptor beta chains from one sample sequenced in a study of graft-versus-host responses after intestinal transplantation (dated by TCRdb to the early 2020s). Library prep was done by the immunoSEQ multiplex PCR assay. This is the immuneACCESS table as TCRdb keeps it, with only in-frame sequences that have V and J called. A part of the clones is gone; compared with another copy, unresolved V genes explain less than half, and the rest is unexplained. The sample has 15,000 to 20,000 clones on record, 82% of them singletons. About 5.5% of the sample is in the top ten clones. To isolate intraepithelial and lamina propria lymphocytes from graft specimens, dithiothreitol, EDTA incubations and collagenase D digestion were used. The sequenced sample was ileum tissue, obtained 17 days after transplant. These receptors came from a human patient who received an intestinal transplant, so some T cells may come from the graft donor.

This chain connects TRBV9 to TRBJ1-2; possible D gene TRBD1, 6 bases. V shed 3 bases and J shed 3 bases, with 6 bases lying between them. The CDR3 sequence is 12 residues long. The germline gives CDR1 SGDLS, CDR2 YYNGEE. CDR3 residues: CASSGTDYGYTF. CDR3 nucleotides: TGTGCCAGCAGCGGGACAGACTATGGCTACACCTTC.

The chain is built from TRBV5-1 and TRBJ1-1, with 10 bases fitting TRBD1. The CDR3 sequence is 15 residues long. Germline CDR1 and CDR2: SGHRS and YFSETQ. After removal of 2 bases from V and 5 bases from J, the junction contained 6 bases not matched to a gene. The CDR3 loop reads CASSLAGQGGTEAFF. Here the CDR3 DNA reads TGCGCCAGCAGCTTAGCCGGACAGGGGGGTACTGAAGCTTTCTTT.

The rearrangement joins TRBV10-3 to TRBJ2-5; the D is unclear. The CDR3 is 13 residues long. CDR1 and CDR2 from the germline V gene are ENHRY and SYGVKD. V was trimmed by 0 bases and J by 3 bases, leaving 5 bases between them. The CDR3 loop reads CAISESTKETQYF. DNA for the CDR3: TGTGCCATCAGTGAGTCGACGAAAGAGACCCAGTACTTC.

This clone was seen a handful of times. The genes are TRBV27 and TRBJ2-5, with 7 bases fitting TRBD1. This CDR3 region has 15 residues. Trimming removed 0 bases from V and 1 base from J; junction bases left unmatched: 2. Germline CDR1 MNHEY, CDR2 SMNVEV (reference sequence). As DNA, the CDR3 is TGTGCCAGCAGTTTATCCCACAGGGGCCAAGAGACCCAGTACTTC. As protein: CASSLSHRGQETQYF.

This chain connects TRBV9 to TRBJ2-3; 11 positions match TRBD2. V dropped 0 bases and J dropped 5; count of bases not matched to a gene: 2. The CDR3 sequence is 15 residues long. Per the germline V gene, CDR1 is SGDLS and CDR2 is YYNGEE. This chain's CDR3 is CASSVASGRKDTQYF. The CDR3 bases are TGTGCCAGCAGCGTAGCTAGCGGGAGGAAAGATACGCAGTATTTT.

The CDR3 protein is CASSLLPTGTYEQYF. For the CDR3, the DNA is TGTGCCAGCAGTTTACTCCCGACTGGGACCTACGAGCAGTACTTC. The rearrangement uses TRBV27 and TRBJ2-7; D ambiguous. V was shortened by 2 bases and J by 2 bases, with 13 bases between the two germline ends. The CDR3 has 15 residues. Germline V lookup: CDR1 MNHEY, CDR2 SMNVEV (reference sequence).

V usage is TRBV6-1 and J usage is TRBJ2-7; the match to TRBD2 covers 7 bases. With 3 bases clipped from V and 2 bases from J, the junction kept 7 bases outside the gene matches. Germline lookup yields CDR1 MNHNS and CDR2 SASEGT. The CDR3 totals 15 residues. The CDR3 loop reads CASSDGLAVTYEQYF. The CDR3 nucleotides are TGTGCCAGCAGTGATGGGCTAGCGGTGACCTACGAGCAGTACTTC.

V is TRBV12-5 and J is TRBJ1-1; D gene ambiguous. Trimming pared 0 bases from V and 2 bases from J, leaving 7 bases between. Germline V gives CDR1 LGHNT, CDR2 FRNRAP. The CDR3 has 14 amino acids. The DNA for the CDR3 is TGTGCTAGTGGTTTGGTAAGGGCTAACACTGAAGCTTTCTTT. It codes for CASGLVRANTEAFF.

The chain is built from TRBV27 and TRBJ1-6; a weak D match, TRBD1 (5 bases). V was shortened by 1 base and J by 10 bases, with 17 bases between the two germline ends. The CDR3 extends over 16 amino acids. Germline CDR1 MNHEY, CDR2 SMNVEV (reference sequence). This chain's CDR3 is CASSLYRQLSNSPLHF. DNA for the CDR3: TGTGCCAGCAGTTTATATAGACAGCTAAGTAACTCACCCCTCCACTTT.